Listed below are T cell receptor beta chains from one sample, sequenced in a study of cytomegalovirus exposure and HLA in healthy donors. TCRdb's table, derived via immunoSEQ multiplex PCR, lists solely in-frame clones and lacks some. This sample has about 200,000 clones, with approximately 70% found just once. The sequencing input was PBMCs. These receptor sequences come from a man in his forties in good health and CMV-seropositive. Both conserved end residues are part of each CDR3. The order of the fields is D gene, V gene, J gene, clone size, CDR3 protein, CDR3 DNA. A D gene is named only where the DNA matches it firmly. Expanded clones get a size class; other rows say once, few or many, or leave the size out.

>TRBD2|TRBV15|TRBJ2-7|few
CATSRELAVYEQYF
TGTGCCACCAGCAGAGAACTAGCGGTCTACGAGCAGTACTTC
>-|TRBV10-3|TRBJ2-1|-
CAISEQSPYNEQFF
TGTGCCATCAGTGAACAGAGTCCATACAATGAGCAGTTCTTC
>TRBD1|TRBV19|TRBJ1-2|-
CASSSGGADYGYTF
TGTGCCAGTAGTTCAGGGGGCGCCGACTATGGCTACACCTTC
>TRBD1|TRBV14|TRBJ1-4|-
CASSQDSTGNEKLFF
TGTGCCAGCAGCCAAGATTCGACAGGGAATGAAAAACTGTTTTTT
>TRBD1|TRBV5-1|TRBJ2-3|few
CASSWRQGSTDTQYF
TGCGCCAGCAGCTGGCGACAGGGGAGCACAGATACGCAGTATTTT
>-|TRBV6-5|TRBJ2-7|-
CASSPDSSYEQYF
TGTGCCAGCAGCCCCGACAGCTCCTACGAGCAGTACTTC
>TRBD1|TRBV7-3|TRBJ2-5|-
CASSAGQGEETQYF
TGTGCCAGCAGCGCGGGACAGGGGGAAGAGACCCAGTACTTC
>TRBD1|TRBV7-8|TRBJ1-2|-
CASSSRTGPYGYTF
TGTGCCAGCAGCTCCCGGACAGGCCCCTATGGCTACACCTTC
>-|TRBV6-4|TRBJ2-3|-
CASSPQGFTDTQYF
TGTGCCAGCAGTCCTCAGGGGTTCACAGATACGCAGTATTTT
>-|TRBV7-6|TRBJ1-1|-
CASSLAETANTEAFF
TGTGCCAGCAGCTTAGCGGAGACAGCGAACACTGAAGCTTTCTTT
>-|TRBV7-2|TRBJ2-5|few
CASSFLLLDRLDQYF
TGTGCCAGCAGCTTCCTCCTCCTAGACAGGTTGGACCAGTACTTC
>TRBD1|TRBV6-6|TRBJ2-7|few
CASSPTGTGGYEQYF
TGTGCCAGCAGTCCCACCGGGACAGGGGGCTACGAGCAGTACTTC
>TRBD1|TRBV5-8|TRBJ2-7|-
CASSRDRGREQYF
TGTGCCAGCTCCCGGGACAGGGGGCGGGAGCAGTACTTC
>TRBD2|TRBV7-2|TRBJ2-1|-
CASSLGGLAGWYEQFF
TGTGCCAGCAGCTTAGGTGGGCTAGCGGGGTGGTATGAGCAGTTCTTC
>-|TRBV7-2|TRBJ1-6|-
CASSWGWEGNSPLHF
TGTGCCAGCAGCTGGGGTTGGGAGGGGAATTCACCCCTCCACTTT
>-|TRBV4-1|TRBJ1-6|-
CASSQQGSYNSPLHF
TGCGCCAGCAGCCAACAGGGCTCCTATAATTCACCCCTCCACTTT
>-|TRBV6-5|TRBJ2-7|-
CASSYSIGQRTYEQYF
TGTGCCAGCAGTTACTCGATAGGACAGAGAACCTACGAGCAGTACTTC
>TRBD2|TRBV6-6|TRBJ2-7|-
CASSSPRASGAYEQYF
TGTGCCAGCAGTTCCCCTCGGGCTAGCGGGGCCTACGAGCAGTACTTC
>-|TRBV30|TRBJ1-3|-
CAWGNTGNGNTIYF
TGTGCCTGGGGTAACACAGGTAATGGAAACACCATATATTTT
>TRBD2|TRBV11-2|TRBJ2-7|few
CASSLRGGPYEQYF
TGTGCCAGCAGCTTACGGGGGGGGCCCTACGAGCAGTACTTC
>-|TRBV29-1|TRBJ2-7|-
CSVEGLREYEQYF
TGCAGCGTTGAAGGATTACGGGAATACGAGCAGTACTTC
>TRBD2|TRBV4-3|TRBJ2-5|-
CASSPGLAGVGETQYF
TGCGCCAGCAGCCCAGGACTAGCGGGGGTGGGAGAGACCCAGTACTTC
>-|TRBV5-4|TRBJ1-2|few
CASSLRGSGYGYTF
TGTGCCAGCAGCTTAAGGGGTTCTGGCTATGGCTACACCTTC
>-|TRBV5-5|TRBJ2-6|-
CASSPMDSSGANVLTF
TGTGCCAGCAGCCCAATGGACAGCTCTGGGGCCAACGTCCTGACTTTC
>-|TRBV4-1|TRBJ1-1|-
CASSLKPGVENTEAFF
TGCGCCAGCAGCCTAAAACCGGGGGTAGAGAACACTGAAGCTTTCTTT
>TRBD1|TRBV6-5|TRBJ1-2|-
CASSLDRAYGYTF
TGTGCCAGCAGTCTCGACAGGGCCTATGGCTACACCTTC
>-|TRBV4-2|TRBJ2-3|-
CASSPYSGLKGDTQYF
TGTGCCAGCAGCCCGTATTCGGGACTCAAAGGGGATACGCAGTATTTT
>-|TRBV11-3|TRBJ2-1|-
CASSRRAGGYNEQFF
TGTGCCAGCAGCCGGCGGGCAGGGGGGTACAATGAGCAGTTCTTC
>TRBD2|TRBV5-1|TRBJ2-1|-
CASSLKTSGDEQFF
TGCGCCAGCAGCTTGAAGACTAGCGGGGATGAGCAGTTCTTC
>-|TRBV7-2|TRBJ2-3|once
CASSSTRGTGLDTQYF
TGTGCCAGCAGCTCCACCCGGGGGACGGGGTTAGATACGCAGTATTTT
>-|TRBV28|TRBJ1-2|few
CASSLGRDYGYTF
TGTGCCAGCAGTTTAGGCAGGGACTATGGCTACACCTTC
>-|TRBV28|TRBJ2-7|-
CASSPSLEQYF
TGTGCCAGCAGTCCCTCCCTCGAGCAGTACTTC
>TRBD2|TRBV5-1|TRBJ2-3|-
CASSLLAGVGDTQYF
TGCGCCAGCAGCTTATTAGCGGGGGTGGGAGATACGCAGTATTTT
>-|TRBV9|TRBJ2-7|-
CASSTGSYEQYF
TGTGCCAGCTCCACAGGCTCCTACGAGCAGTACTTC
>-|TRBV6-1|TRBJ1-1|few
CASSEVGLGTEAFF
TGTGCCAGCAGTGAAGTGGGGCTTGGGACTGAAGCTTTCTTT
>-|TRBV5-1|TRBJ2-2|-
CASSFDIPNTGELFF
TGCGCCAGCAGCTTCGACATCCCGAACACCGGGGAGCTGTTTTTT
>TRBD2|TRBV25-1|TRBJ2-1|-
CASSDERLAGKEQFF
TGTGCCAGCAGTGACGAGAGACTAGCGGGGAAGGAGCAGTTCTTC
>TRBD2|TRBV12-5|TRBJ2-2|-
CASGPGTSVGTGELFF
TGTGCTAGTGGTCCCGGGACTAGCGTCGGCACCGGGGAGCTGTTTTTT
>-|TRBV11-2|TRBJ1-2|-
CASSPLSYGYTF
TGTGCCAGCAGCCCGTTATCCTATGGCTACACCTTC
>-|TRBV29-1|TRBJ2-5|-
CSVEEAERGTQYF
TGCAGCGTTGAAGAAGCGGAAAGAGGGACCCAGTACTTC
>-|TRBV5-1|TRBJ1-5|-
CAPKRGGRQPQHF
TGCGCCCCGAAGCGCGGGGGACGTCAGCCCCAGCATTTT
>-|TRBV6-5|TRBJ2-7|-
CASSYDGVGSSYEQYF
TGTGCCAGCAGTTACGATGGGGTGGGGAGCTCCTACGAGCAGTACTTC
>-|TRBV7-8|TRBJ2-3|once
CASSRGAGAPRGTDTQYF
TGTGCCAGCAGCCGGGGGGCGGGGGCCCCGAGGGGCACAGATACGCAGTATTTT
>TRBD1|TRBV4-2|TRBJ1-2|-
CASSQVITGGDYGYTF
TGTGCCAGCAGCCAAGTAATTACAGGGGGCGACTATGGCTACACCTTC
>-|TRBV7-2|TRBJ2-7|-
CASSLATGGPYEQYF
TGTGCCAGCAGCTTAGCGACCGGGGGGCCGTACGAGCAGTACTTC
>TRBD1|TRBV5-1|TRBJ1-1|-
CASSLGVTGANTEAFF
TGCGCCAGCAGCTTAGGGGTAACAGGGGCGAACACTGAAGCTTTCTTT